These 18 T cell receptor beta chains were sequenced from one sample in a study of CD8 T cells in ankylosing spondylitis. In TCRdb, the 5' RACE reads were re-called with MiXCR into one record per CDR3 protein. Found here are roughly 240,000 distinct CDR3 sequences, approximately 8% of them singletons; the top ten hold around 5.1%. Specimen: blood, either unsorted or a sorted T cell fraction (not recorded which). The receptor source for this set is a female donor with ankylosing spondylitis or in good health (not recorded which).

This clonotype appeared many times. The V and J genes are TRBV7-2 and TRBJ2-7; tentatively, D is TRBD2 (5 bases). V gave up 5 bases and J gave up 2 bases, with 13 bases separating them. CDR3 length: 14 amino acids. Germline V CDR1 and CDR2: SGHTA, FQGNSA. DNA of the CDR3: TGTGCCAGCAGCCCCGGACTCCGCACCTACGAGCAGTACTTC. Translation gives CASSPGLRTYEQYF.

Details on this clonotype: One base away lies a much larger clone, so this may be a sequencing read error. The V gene is TRBV20-1, the J gene TRBJ1-5; no firm D call. This CDR3 contains 11 residues. CDR1 and CDR2 from the germline V gene are DFQATT and SNEGSKA (reference sequence). The CDR3 loop reads CSAAENQSQHF. The CDR3 DNA reads as TGCAGTGCTGCCGAAAATCAGTCCCAGCATTTT.

This clonotype has at least ten counts. The rearrangement uses TRBV28 and TRBJ2-5; D not certain. CDR1 is MDHEN and CDR2 is SYDVKM in the germline V gene. Between the trimmed V and J ends, which lost 4 bases and 2 bases, there was a span of 14 bases. The CDR3 spans 15 residues. The CDR3 DNA reads TGTGCCAGCAGTTCCCTCGGCGGTAGGCAAGAGACCCAGTACTTC. Translating gives CASSSLGGRQETQYF.

In its sample, this clonotype was seen many times. The chain is built from TRBV20-1 and TRBJ2-5; the D gene is possibly TRBD2 (6 bases). CDR1 and CDR2 (germline): DFQATT, SNEGSKA (reference sequence). Trimming pared 5 bases from V and 5 bases from J, leaving 18 bases between. This CDR3 has 14 amino acids. The CDR3 region has the DNA TGCAGTGCTTGCTGGGCGGGGAGTAGGGAGACCCAGTACTTC. This gives the protein CSACWAGSRETQYF.

This clonotype was detected a few times. A much larger clone lies a single base off, so this may be a read error. The chain has TRBV12-3 or TRBV12-4 and TRBJ2-1, with 9 bases lining up with TRBD2. The CDR3 has 16 residues. With V trimmed by 2 bases and J by 8 bases, 10 bases remained unmatched. The CDR3 nucleotides are TGTGCCAGCAGTTTAACGGGCGGGGGGGCCTTAGATGAGCAGTTCTTC. Translating gives CASSLTGGGALDEQFF.

Only a few counts were recorded for this clonotype. The V and J genes are TRBV19 and TRBJ1-1; D unclear. V lost 7 bases and J 2 bases, leaving 11 bases between the germline ends. The length of the CDR3 is 13 residues. Germline V gene sequence: CDR1 LNHDA, CDR2 SQIVND (reference sequence). CDR3 residues: CASNVRVNTEAFF. CDR3 in DNA: TGTGCCAGTAATGTTCGCGTCAACACTGAAGCTTTCTTT.

The rearrangement uses TRBV20-1 and TRBJ2-1; 11 positions agree with TRBD2. Germline CDR1 and CDR2: DFQATT and SNEGSKA (reference sequence). Trimming removed 6 bases from V and 4 bases from J; junction bases left unmatched: 5. This CDR3 has 14 amino acids. The CDR3 sequence: CSAKTSGRYNEQFF. As DNA, the CDR3 is TGCAGTGCGAAAACTAGCGGGAGATACAATGAGCAGTTCTTC.

The J gene is TRBJ1-2, the V gene TRBV12-3 or TRBV12-4; 8 bases are shared with TRBD1. This CDR3 contains 16 residues. Germline trimming cut 7 bases from V and 4 bases from J; bases unmatched to any gene: 14. The CDR3 loop reads CASTTDRDRHSYGYTF. CDR3 nucleotide sequence: TGTGCCAGCACAACAGACCGGGACAGGCACTCCTATGGCTACACCTTC.

In this sample, this clonotype turned up many times. The genes are TRBV7-8 and TRBJ2-7; possible D gene TRBD1, 5 bases. The CDR3 runs 13 residues. The germline V gene has CDR1 SGHVS and CDR2 FQNEAQ. V shed 1 base and J shed 7 bases, with 11 bases lying between them. The CDR3 DNA follows: TGTGCCAGCAGCTTAGGAAGCAGGGTAGAGCAGTACTTC. Translating gives CASSLGSRVEQYF. Full variable domain (rest looked up from reference TRBV7-8 and TRBJ2-7): GAGVSQSPRYKVAKRGQDVALRCDPISGHVSLFWYQQALGQGPEFLTYFQNEAQLDKSGLPSDRFFAERPEGSVSTLKIQRTQQEDSAVYLCASSLGSRVEQYFGPGTRLTVT.

The table lists this clonotype with many counts. The V gene is TRBV20-1, the J gene TRBJ2-1; 9 bases match TRBD1. From germline, CDR1 is DFQATT and CDR2 SNEGSKA (reference sequence). This CDR3 is built from 15 residues. With 6 bases clipped from V and 9 bases from J, the junction kept 15 bases outside the gene matches. The CDR3 DNA reads as TGCAGTGCCCGACCCGGGACAGGGAGTGGAATTGAGCAGTTCTTC. The encoded protein is CSARPGTGSGIEQFF.

This clonotype was found many times. The chain links TRBV5-1 to TRBJ2-7; the D gene could be TRBD1 or TRBD2 (5 bases each). The CDR3 contains 14 residues. Germline CDR1 is SGHRS and CDR2 is YFSETQ. The V end was cut by 2 bases, the J end by 3 bases, with 12 bases between. CDR3 nucleotide sequence: TGCGCCAGCAGCTTTGGGACGGATCGCTACGAGCAGTACTTC. Its translation: CASSFGTDRYEQYF.

This clonotype was seen many times. V usage is TRBV7-9 and J usage is TRBJ2-1, with 9 positions matching TRBD2. The CDR3 sequence is 15 residues long. Unmatched junction bases numbered 6, after V lost 5 bases and J lost 4 bases. The germline gives CDR1 SEHNR, CDR2 FQNEAQ (reference sequence). The CDR3 DNA reads TGTGCCAGCAGCGACGGGCTAGCGGGGTACAATGAGCAGTTCTTC. Its protein product is CASSDGLAGYNEQFF.

In its sample, this clonotype was seen many times. The chain recombines TRBV25-1 with TRBJ2-5, with D perhaps matching TRBD1 (6 bases). Trimming shortened V by 5 bases and J by 4 bases, and 17 bases separated the two germline ends. CDR1 MGHDK and CDR2 SYGVNS come from the germline V gene. The CDR3 spans 15 residues. CDR3 protein: CASSISGARIETQYF. CDR3 DNA: TGTGCCAGCAGTATATCAGGGGCTAGGATAGAGACCCAGTACTTC.

V gene TRBV11-2 combines with J gene TRBJ1-2, with D possibly being TRBD1 (5 bases). The CDR3 has 13 amino acids. Looked up from germline, CDR1 is SGHAT and CDR2 is FQNNGV. Trimming took 2 bases from V and 8 from J, leaving 12 bases between them. CDR3 in DNA: TGTGCCAGCAGCTTACGTGGGGACTGGGGCTACACCTTC. Translated, it gives CASSLRGDWGYTF. Looking up the rest from reference TRBV11-2 and TRBJ1-2 gives the full variable domain: EAGVAQSPRYKIIEKRQSVAFWCNPISGHATLYWYQQILGQGPKLLIQFQNNGVVDDSQLPKDRFSAERLKGVDSTLKIQPAKLEDSAVYLCASSLRGDWGYTFGSGTRLTVV.

This clonotype was detected many times. The chain recombines TRBV6-2 or TRBV6-3 with TRBJ2-6; no firm D call. Trimming took 8 bases from V and 4 from J, leaving 12 bases between them. The CDR3 is made up of 14 amino acids. Germline lookup yields CDR1 MNHEY and CDR2 SVGEGT. Here the CDR3 DNA reads TGTGCCAGCGTTGGCGGTTCCGGGGCCAACGTCCTGACTTTC. It is translated as CASVGGSGANVLTF.

The CDR3 DNA reads as TGTGCCATCAGCCCTGGGACTAGCGGAGACAATGAGCAGTTCTTC. Its protein is CAISPGTSGDNEQFF. This chain links TRBV10-3 with TRBJ2-1, with 11 bases fitting TRBD2. CDR1 and CDR2 (germline): ENHRY, SYGVKD. V was clipped by 6 bases and J by 5 bases; unmatched bases: 6. The CDR3 runs to 15 residues.

Written as DNA, the CDR3 is TGTGAAATCTTGGGGGGGGCAAATTCACCCCTCCACTTT. Its protein is CEILGGANSPLHF. This chain links TRBV15 with TRBJ1-6; weak D call: TRBD1 (6 bases). Germline CDR1 is LNHNV and CDR2 is YYDKDF (reference sequence). The CDR3 sequence is 13 residues long.

This clonotype was counted ten times or more. V gene TRBV5-1 combines with J gene TRBJ2-5; no definite D call. Trimming removed 4 bases at V and 3 bases at J, with 13 bases between. Germline V gene lookup returns CDR1 SGHRS and CDR2 YFSETQ. The CDR3 loop spans 14 amino acids. As DNA, the CDR3 is TGCGCCAGCAGCAGACTGGGAATTGAAGAGACCCAGTACTTC. Translating gives CASSRLGIEETQYF.